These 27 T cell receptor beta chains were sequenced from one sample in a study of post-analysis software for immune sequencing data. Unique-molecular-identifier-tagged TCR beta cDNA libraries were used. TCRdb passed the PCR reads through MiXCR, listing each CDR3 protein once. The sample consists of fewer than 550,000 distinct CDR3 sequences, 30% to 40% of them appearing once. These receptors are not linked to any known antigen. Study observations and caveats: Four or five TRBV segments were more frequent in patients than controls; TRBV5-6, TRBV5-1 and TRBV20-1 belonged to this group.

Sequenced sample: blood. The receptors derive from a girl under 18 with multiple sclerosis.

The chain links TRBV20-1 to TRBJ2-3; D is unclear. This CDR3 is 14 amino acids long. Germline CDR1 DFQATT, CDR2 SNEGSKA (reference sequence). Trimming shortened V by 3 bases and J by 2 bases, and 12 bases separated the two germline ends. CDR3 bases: TGCAGTGCTAGTTTTAGTGTGGACACAGATACGCAGTATTTT. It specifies CSASFSVDTDTQYF.

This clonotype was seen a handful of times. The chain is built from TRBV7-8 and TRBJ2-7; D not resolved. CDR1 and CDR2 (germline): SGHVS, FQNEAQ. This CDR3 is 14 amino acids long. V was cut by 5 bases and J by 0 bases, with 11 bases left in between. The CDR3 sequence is CASSPWTGSYEQYF. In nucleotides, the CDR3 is TGTGCCAGCAGCCCCTGGACGGGCTCCTACGAGCAGTACTTC. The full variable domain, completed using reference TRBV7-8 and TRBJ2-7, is GAGVSQSPRYKVAKRGQDVALRCDPISGHVSLFWYQQALGQGPEFLTYFQNEAQLDKSGLPSDRFFAERPEGSVSTLKIQRTQQEDSAVYLCASSPWTGSYEQYFGPGTRLTVT.

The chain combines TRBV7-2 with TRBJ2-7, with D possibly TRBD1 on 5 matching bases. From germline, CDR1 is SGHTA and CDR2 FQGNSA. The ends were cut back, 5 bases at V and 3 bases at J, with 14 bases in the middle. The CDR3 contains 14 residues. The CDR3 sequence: CASSQWVTGYEQYF. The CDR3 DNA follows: TGTGCCAGCAGCCAATGGGTCACAGGCTACGAGCAGTACTTC.

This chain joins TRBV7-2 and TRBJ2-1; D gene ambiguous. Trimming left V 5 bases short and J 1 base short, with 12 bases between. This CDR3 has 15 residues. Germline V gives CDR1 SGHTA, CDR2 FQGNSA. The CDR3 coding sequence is TGTGCCAGCAGCAAGATCGGGCAGTCCTACAATGAGCAGTTCTTC. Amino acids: CASSKIGQSYNEQFF.

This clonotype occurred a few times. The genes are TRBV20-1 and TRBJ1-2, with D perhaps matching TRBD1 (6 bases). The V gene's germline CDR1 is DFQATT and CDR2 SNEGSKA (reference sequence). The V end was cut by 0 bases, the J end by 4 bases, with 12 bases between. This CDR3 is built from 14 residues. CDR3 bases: TGCAGTGCTAGAGATCGGGGGGGCTTCTATGGCTACACCTTC. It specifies CSARDRGGFYGYTF.

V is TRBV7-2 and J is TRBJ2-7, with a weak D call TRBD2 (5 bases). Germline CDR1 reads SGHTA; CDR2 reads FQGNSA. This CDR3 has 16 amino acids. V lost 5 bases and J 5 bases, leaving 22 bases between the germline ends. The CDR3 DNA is TGTGCCAGCAGCCATCGAGGATCGGCTACTAGGGACGAGCAGTACTTC. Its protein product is CASSHRGSATRDEQYF.

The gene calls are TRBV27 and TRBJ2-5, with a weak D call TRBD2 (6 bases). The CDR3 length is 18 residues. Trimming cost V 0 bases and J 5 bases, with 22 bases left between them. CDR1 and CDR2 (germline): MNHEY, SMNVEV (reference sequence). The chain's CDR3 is CASSLSTPGVAPEETQYF. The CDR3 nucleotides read TGTGCCAGCAGTTTATCGACCCCGGGGGTAGCCCCAGAGGAGACCCAGTACTTC.

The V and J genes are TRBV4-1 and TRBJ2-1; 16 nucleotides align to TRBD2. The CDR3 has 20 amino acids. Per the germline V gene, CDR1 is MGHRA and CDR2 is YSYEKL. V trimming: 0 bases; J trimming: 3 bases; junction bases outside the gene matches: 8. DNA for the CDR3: TGCGCCAGCAGCCAAGACCTTCCGGGACTAGCGGGGGGGAACTACAATGAGCAGTTCTTC. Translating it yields CASSQDLPGLAGGNYNEQFF.

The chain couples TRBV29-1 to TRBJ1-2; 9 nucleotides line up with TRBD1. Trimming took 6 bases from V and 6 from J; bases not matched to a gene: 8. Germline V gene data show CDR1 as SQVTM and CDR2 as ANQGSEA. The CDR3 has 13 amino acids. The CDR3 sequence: CSVSAGTGHGYTF. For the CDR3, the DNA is TGCAGCGTCTCAGCCGGGACAGGGCATGGCTACACCTTC.

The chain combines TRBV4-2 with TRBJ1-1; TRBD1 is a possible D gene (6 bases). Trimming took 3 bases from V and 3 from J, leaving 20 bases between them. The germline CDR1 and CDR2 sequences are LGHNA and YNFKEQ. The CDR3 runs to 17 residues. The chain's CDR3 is CASSHLSAGTTYTEAFF. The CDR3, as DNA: TGTGCCAGCAGCCACCTAAGCGCCGGGACAACGTACACTGAAGCTTTCTTT.

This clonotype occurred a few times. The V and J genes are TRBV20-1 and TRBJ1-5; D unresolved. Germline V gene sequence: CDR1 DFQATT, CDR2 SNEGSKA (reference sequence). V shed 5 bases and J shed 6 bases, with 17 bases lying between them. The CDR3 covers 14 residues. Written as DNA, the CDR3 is TGCAGTGCTGCCTGGACCGACTTGCGTCAGCCCCAGCATTTT. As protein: CSAAWTDLRQPQHF.

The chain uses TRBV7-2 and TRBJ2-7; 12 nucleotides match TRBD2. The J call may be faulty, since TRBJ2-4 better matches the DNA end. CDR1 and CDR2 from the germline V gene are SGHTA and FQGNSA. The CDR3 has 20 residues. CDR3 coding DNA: TGTGCCAGCAGCCTCCCTCCCCCGGGACTAGCGGGCCAGAGGGAAAACATTCAGTACTTC. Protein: CASSLPPPGLAGQRENIQYF.

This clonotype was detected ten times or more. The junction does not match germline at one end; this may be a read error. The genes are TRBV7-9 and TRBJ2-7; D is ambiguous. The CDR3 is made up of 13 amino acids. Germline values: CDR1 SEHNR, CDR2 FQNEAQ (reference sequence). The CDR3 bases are TGCGCCAGCAGCTTCCCTGGCTCCTACGAGCAGTACTTC. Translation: CASSFPGSYEQYF.

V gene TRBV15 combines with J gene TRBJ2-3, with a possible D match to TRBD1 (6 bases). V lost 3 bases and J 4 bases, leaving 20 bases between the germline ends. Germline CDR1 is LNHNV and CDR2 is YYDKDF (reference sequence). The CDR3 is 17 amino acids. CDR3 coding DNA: TGTGCCACCAGCAGCCGAACAGGGTATTCTGGCCCAGATACGCAGTATTTT. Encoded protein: CATSSRTGYSGPDTQYF.

The CDR3 nucleotides are TGCAGTGTAACCAGCGGGGGGCTGTTCGTAGCAGATACGCAGTATTTT. Its protein product is CSVTSGGLFVADTQYF. The rearrangement joins TRBV20-1 to TRBJ2-3; 9 positions match TRBD2. Germline assignment: CDR1 DFQATT and CDR2 SNEGSKA (reference sequence). The CDR3 contains 16 residues. J lost 4 bases, V lost 7 bases, and 15 bases had no gene match.

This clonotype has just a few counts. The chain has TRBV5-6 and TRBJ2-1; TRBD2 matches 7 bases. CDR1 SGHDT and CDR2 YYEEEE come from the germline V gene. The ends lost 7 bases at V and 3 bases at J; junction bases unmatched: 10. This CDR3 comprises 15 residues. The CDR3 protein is CASGKTAGNYNEQFF. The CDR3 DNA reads TGTGCCAGCGGAAAGACAGCGGGGAACTACAATGAGCAGTTCTTC.

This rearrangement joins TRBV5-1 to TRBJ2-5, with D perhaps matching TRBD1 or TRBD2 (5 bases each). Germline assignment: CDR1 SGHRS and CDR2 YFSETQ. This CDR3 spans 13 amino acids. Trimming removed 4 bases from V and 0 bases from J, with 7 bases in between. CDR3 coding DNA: TGCGCCAGCAGCAGGGGACACCAAGAGACCCAGTACTTC. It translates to CASSRGHQETQYF. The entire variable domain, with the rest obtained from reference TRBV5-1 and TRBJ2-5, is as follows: KAGVTQTPRYLIKTRGQQVTLSCSPISGHRSVSWYQQTPGQGLQFLFEYFSETQRNKGNFPGRFSGRQFSNSRSEMNVSTLELGDSALYLCASSRGHQETQYFGPGTRLLVL.

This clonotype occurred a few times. This chain's CDR3 is CASTWGRETQYF. The CDR3 nucleotides read TGTGCCAGCACCTGGGGGCGAGAGACCCAGTACTTC. The chain uses TRBV6-1 and TRBJ2-5; D is perhaps TRBD1 (6 bases). V lost 7 bases and J 4 bases, leaving 10 bases between the germline ends. This CDR3 comprises 12 residues. CDR1 and CDR2 (germline): MNHNS, SASEGT.

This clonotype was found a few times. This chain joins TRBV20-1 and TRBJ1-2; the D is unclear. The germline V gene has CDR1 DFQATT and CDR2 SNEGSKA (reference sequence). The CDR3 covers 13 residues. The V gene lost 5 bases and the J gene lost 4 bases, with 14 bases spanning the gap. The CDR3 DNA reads TGCAGTGCTCCCTCGGCGGGCCCCTATGGCTACACCTTC. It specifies CSAPSAGPYGYTF.

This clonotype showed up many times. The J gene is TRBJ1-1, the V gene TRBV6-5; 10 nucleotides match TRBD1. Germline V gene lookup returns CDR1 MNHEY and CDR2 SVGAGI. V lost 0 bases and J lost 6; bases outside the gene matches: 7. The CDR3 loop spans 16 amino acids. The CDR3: CASSYSWGQGPPEAFF. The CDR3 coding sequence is TGTGCCAGCAGTTACTCTTGGGGACAGGGGCCCCCTGAAGCTTTCTTT.

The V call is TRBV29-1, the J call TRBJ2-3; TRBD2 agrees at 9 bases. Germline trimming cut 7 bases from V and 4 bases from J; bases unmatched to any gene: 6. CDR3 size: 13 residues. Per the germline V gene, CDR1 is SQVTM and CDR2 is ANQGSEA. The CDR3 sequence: CSAGLALSDTQYF. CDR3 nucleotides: TGCAGCGCTGGACTAGCGTTGTCAGATACGCAGTATTTT.

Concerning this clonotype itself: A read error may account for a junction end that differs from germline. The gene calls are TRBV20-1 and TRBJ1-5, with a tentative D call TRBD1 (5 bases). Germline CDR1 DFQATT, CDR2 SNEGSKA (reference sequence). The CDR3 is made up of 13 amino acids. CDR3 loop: CSARVTVLQLQHF. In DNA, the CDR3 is TGCAGTGCTAGAGTGACAGTTCTTCAGCTCCAGCATTTT.

CDR3 bases: TGTGCCAGCACCAGGGACACAGGCTACGAGCAGTACTTC. It codes for CASTRDTGYEQYF. The chain links TRBV6-2 or TRBV6-3 to TRBJ2-4; D might be TRBD1 (6 bases). The J call may be faulty, since TRBJ2-7 better matches the DNA end. The V gene's germline CDR1 is MNHEY and CDR2 SVGEGT. This CDR3 contains 13 residues.

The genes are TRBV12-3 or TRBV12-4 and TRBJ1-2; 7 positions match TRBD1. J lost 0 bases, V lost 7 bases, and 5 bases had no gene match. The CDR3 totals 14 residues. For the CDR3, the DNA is TGTGCCAGCAAGGGGGCAGGGCCTAACTATGGCTACACCTTC. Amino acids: CASKGAGPNYGYTF.

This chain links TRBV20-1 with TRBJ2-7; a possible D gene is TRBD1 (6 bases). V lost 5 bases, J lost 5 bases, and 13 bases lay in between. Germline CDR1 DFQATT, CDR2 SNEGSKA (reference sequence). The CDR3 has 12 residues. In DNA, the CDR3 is TGCAGTGCTCCCCTGGGGGCAGACGAGCAGTACTTC. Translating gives CSAPLGADEQYF.

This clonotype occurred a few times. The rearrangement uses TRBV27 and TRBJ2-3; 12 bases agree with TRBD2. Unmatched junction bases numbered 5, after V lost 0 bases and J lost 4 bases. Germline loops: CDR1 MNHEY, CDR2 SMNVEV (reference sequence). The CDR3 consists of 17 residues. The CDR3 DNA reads TGTGCCAGCAGTTTATCGTCTAGCGGGGGGGCCGCAGATACGCAGTATTTT. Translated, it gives CASSLSSSGGAADTQYF.

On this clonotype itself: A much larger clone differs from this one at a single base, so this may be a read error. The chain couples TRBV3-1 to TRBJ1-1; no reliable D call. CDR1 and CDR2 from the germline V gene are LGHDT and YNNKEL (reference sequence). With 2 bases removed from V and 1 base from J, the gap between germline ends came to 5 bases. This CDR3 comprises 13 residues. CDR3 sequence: CASSQHGNTEAFF. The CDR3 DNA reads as TGTGCCAGCAGCCAACACGGGAACACTGAAGCTTTCTTT.